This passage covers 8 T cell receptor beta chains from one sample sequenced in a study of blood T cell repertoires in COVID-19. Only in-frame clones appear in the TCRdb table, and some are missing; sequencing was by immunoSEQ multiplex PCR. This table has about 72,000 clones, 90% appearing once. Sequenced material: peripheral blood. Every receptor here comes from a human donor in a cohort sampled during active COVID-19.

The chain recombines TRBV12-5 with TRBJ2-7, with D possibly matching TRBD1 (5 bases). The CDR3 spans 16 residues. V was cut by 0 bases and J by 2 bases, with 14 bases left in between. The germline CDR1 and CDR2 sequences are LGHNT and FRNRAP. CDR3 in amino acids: CASGLVKGVNTYEQYF. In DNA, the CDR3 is TGTGCTAGTGGTTTGGTAAAAGGGGTCAATACCTACGAGCAGTACTTC.

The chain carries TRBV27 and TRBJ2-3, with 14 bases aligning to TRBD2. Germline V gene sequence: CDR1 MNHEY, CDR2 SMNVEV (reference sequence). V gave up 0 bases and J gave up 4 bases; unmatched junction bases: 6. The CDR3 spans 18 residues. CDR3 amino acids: CASSLSGLAGAGADTQYF. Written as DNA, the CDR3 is TGTGCCAGCAGTTTATCGGGACTAGCGGGAGCCGGGGCAGATACGCAGTATTTT.

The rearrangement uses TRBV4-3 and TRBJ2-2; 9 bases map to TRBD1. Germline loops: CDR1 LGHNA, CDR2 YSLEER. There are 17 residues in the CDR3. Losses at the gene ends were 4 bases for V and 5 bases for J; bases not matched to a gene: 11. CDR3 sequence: CASSLSLDRGSTGELFF. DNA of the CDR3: TGCGCCAGCAGCCTCTCACTCGACAGGGGGAGTACCGGGGAGCTGTTTTTT.

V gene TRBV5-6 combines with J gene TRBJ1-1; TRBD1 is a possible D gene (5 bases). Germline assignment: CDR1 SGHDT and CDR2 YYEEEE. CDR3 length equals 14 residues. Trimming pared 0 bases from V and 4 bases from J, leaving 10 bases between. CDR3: CASSLVGVATEAFF. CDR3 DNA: TGTGCCAGCAGCTTGGTAGGGGTTGCCACTGAAGCTTTCTTT.

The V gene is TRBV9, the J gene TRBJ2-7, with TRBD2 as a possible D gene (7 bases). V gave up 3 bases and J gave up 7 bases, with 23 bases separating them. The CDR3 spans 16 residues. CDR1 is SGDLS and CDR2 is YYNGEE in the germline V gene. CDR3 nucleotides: TGTGCCAGCAGCGCGCGACCCGAGGTAGGGGGGGATGAGCAGTACTTC. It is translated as CASSARPEVGGDEQYF.

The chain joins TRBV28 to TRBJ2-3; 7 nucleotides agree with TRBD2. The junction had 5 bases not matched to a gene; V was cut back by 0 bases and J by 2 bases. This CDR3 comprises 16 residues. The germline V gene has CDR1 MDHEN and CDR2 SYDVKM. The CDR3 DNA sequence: TGTGCCAGCAGTTTATGGGCGACTAGCACCACAGATACGCAGTATTTT. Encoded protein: CASSLWATSTTDTQYF.

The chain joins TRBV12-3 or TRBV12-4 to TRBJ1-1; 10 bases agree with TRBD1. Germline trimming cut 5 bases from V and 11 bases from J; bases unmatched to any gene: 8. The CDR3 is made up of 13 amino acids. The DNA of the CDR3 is TGTGCCAGCAGTCCACGTGGGGACAGGGGTGCTTTCTTT. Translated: CASSPRGDRGAFF.

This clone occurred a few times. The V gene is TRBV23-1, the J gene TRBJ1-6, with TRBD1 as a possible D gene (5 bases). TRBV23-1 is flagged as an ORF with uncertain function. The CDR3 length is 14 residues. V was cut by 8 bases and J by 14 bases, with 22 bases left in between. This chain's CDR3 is CASGKNGHGITLHF. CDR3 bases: TGCGCCAGCGGAAAAAACGGACATGGTATCACCCTCCACTTT.